The 6 T cell receptor beta chains below come from one sample, sequenced in a study of blood T cell repertoires in COVID-19 (dated by TCRdb to 2019 to 2021). The method behind the library was the immunoSEQ multiplex PCR assay. The clones in this table, taken by TCRdb from immuneACCESS, are in-frame only. Not every clone is retained; where verified, under half of the shortfall comes from an unresolved V gene, and the cause of the rest is unknown. This sample lists around 100,000 clones; 80% to 85% were detected once. The top ten clonotypes cover just under 2% of the sample. Sequencing was carried out using peripheral blood. Every receptor here comes from a man in his sixties or seventies with active or convalescent COVID-19.

V gene TRBV29-1 combines with J gene TRBJ1-2; TRBD1 agrees at 7 bases. The length of the CDR3 is 12 residues. Trimming cost V 5 bases and J 5 bases; bases outside gene matches: 5. From germline, CDR1 is SQVTM and CDR2 ANQGSEA. The CDR3 sequence is CSVLDRSYGYTF. As DNA, the CDR3 is TGCAGCGTTCTGGACAGGAGTTATGGCTACACCTTC.

This clone was detected only a few times. V is TRBV7-2 and J is TRBJ2-7, with TRBD2 as a possible D gene (6 bases). CDR1 is SGHTA, CDR2 FQGNSA, per germline. The germline V and J ends were trimmed by 5 bases and 4 bases, with 9 bases remaining between them. CDR3 size: 12 residues. CDR3 in amino acids: CASSATSYEQYF. CDR3 bases: TGTGCCAGCAGCGCGACTAGTTACGAGCAGTACTTC.

V usage is TRBV7-9 and J usage is TRBJ1-2; D perhaps matches TRBD1 (5 bases). CDR1 is SEHNR and CDR2 is FQNEAQ in the germline V gene (reference sequence). V was shortened by 0 bases and J by 5 bases, with 13 bases between the two germline ends. The length of the CDR3 is 15 residues. CDR3 sequence: CASSLAGAGFYGYTF. The CDR3 nucleotides are TGTGCCAGCAGCTTAGCTGGGGCAGGGTTTTATGGCTACACCTTC.

The rearrangement uses TRBV19 and TRBJ2-7, with 9 bases aligning to TRBD1. From germline, CDR1 is LNHDA and CDR2 SQIVND (reference sequence). The trim removed 4 bases at V and 1 base at J, leaving 5 bases unmatched. The CDR3 runs to 15 residues. The CDR3 coding sequence is TGTGCCAGTAGTACCTACGACAGGGGGTCCTACGAGCAGTACTTC. This encodes CASSTYDRGSYEQYF.

This clone came up once. The rearrangement links TRBV10-3 to TRBJ2-7, with D tentatively TRBD1 (7 bases). CDR1 ENHRY and CDR2 SYGVKD come from the germline V gene. V lost 6 bases and J 4 bases, leaving 16 bases between the germline ends. CDR3 length: 14 residues. CDR3 sequence: CAIRGTEGGYEQYF. The CDR3, as DNA: TGTGCCATCAGAGGGACAGAGGGAGGATACGAGCAGTACTTC.

The genes are TRBV28 and TRBJ1-1; 8 positions agree with TRBD1. Germline CDR1 and CDR2: MDHEN and SYDVKM. CDR3 length: 15 amino acids. J was trimmed by 10 bases and V by 6 bases; bases with no gene match: 16. The CDR3: CASRAPGQDPTGAFF. The CDR3 DNA follows: TGTGCCAGCAGGGCACCGGGACAGGACCCGACGGGAGCTTTCTTT.